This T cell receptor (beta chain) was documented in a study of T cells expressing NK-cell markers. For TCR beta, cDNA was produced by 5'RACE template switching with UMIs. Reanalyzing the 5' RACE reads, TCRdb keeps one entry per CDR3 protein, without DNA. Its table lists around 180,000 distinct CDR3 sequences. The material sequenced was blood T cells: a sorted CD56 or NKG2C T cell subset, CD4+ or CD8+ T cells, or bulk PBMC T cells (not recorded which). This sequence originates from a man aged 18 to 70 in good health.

CDR3: CASSLLAGINEKLFF. The chain joins TRBV28 to TRBJ1-4; TCRdb lists TRBD1, though no DNA is available to test this call. This CDR3 has 15 residues. Germline-derived CDR1 and CDR2 are MDHEN and SYDVKM.